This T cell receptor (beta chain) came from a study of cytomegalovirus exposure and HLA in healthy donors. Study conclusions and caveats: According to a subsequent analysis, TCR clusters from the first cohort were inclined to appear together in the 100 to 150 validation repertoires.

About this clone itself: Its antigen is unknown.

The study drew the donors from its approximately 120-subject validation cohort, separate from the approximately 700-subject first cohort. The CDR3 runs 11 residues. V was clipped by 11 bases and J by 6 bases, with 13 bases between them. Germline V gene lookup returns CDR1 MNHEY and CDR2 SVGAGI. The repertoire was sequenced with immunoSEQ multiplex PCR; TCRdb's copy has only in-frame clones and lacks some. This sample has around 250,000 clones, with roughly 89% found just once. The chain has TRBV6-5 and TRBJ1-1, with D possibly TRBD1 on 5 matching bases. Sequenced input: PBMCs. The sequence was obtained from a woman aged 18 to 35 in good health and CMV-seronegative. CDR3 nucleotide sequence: TGTGCCTCCGGGGGGGGGTCTGAAGCTTTCTTT. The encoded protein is CASGGGSEAFF.